Described below is a single TCR beta chain sequence and its context. The antigen it recognizes is unknown. No base-level quality is on record; no much larger clone is a single base apart. This sample is drawn from a study of cytomegalovirus exposure and HLA in healthy donors (dated by TCRdb to the late 2010s). Describing the broader study: An earlier analysis of about 560 of the donors reported about 260 Gb of sequence data and 100 million to 120 million unique TCR beta sequences obtained from about 170 million T cells. Approximately 310 gigabases of sequencing data and some 85 million unique TCR sequences were included in an early release covering roughly 700 HLA-typed donors. Of the 300 to 500 genotyped donors, 75% to 85% were placed in the genetic ancestry cluster associated with self-reported Caucasian donors. The aim of the study was to test whether cataloging public T cell receptors could identify signatures of past pathogen exposure. Using immunosequencing, the study profiled T cell repertoires from about 620 subjects and related those repertoires to cytomegalovirus serostatus. Besides the first cohort of 550 to 750 subjects, a separate validation cohort made up of roughly 130 different subjects was used. To predict cytomegalovirus infection status, the study brought together high-throughput TCR immunosequencing, statistical association of individual TCRs with disease status, and machine learning. A later analysis re-examined previously published TCR beta repertoires from roughly 720 donors and added high-resolution HLA genotyping to investigate patterns of TCR occurrence. In the later analysis, no new phenotypic data were used to find candidate immune exposures; instead, reliance was placed on TCR beta sequences and their occurrence across donors. In an earlier analysis of 587 of the donors, high-throughput TCR beta sequencing was used to judge whether each TCR beta V gene segment behaved as functional or pseudogenic. Donor age, sex, ethnicity and CMV serostatus were compiled together with the repertoire data. In a later genetic analysis, genome-wide SNP genotypes for about 65% of the roughly 700 donors were used, and that subset was treated as a discovery cohort. All discovery cohort repertoires had been generated on a single sequencing platform. Both class I and class II loci were covered by HLA typing, at four-digit resolution. The number of donors typed differed by locus, with roughly 629-640 for A, B, C, DRB1 and DQB1, around 500 for DQA1, 606 for DPA1, and under 490 for DPB1. Four or five DR-DQ haplotypes were handled as single units for association and clustering because linkage in the cohort was strong. On average, about 240,000 unique TCR beta nucleotide sequences were sequenced per donor among about 400 genotyped donors of the cohort, with approximately 18% of those sequences being non-productive.

V lost 5 bases and J lost 4 bases, and the count of bases not matched to a germline gene is 18. CDR1 and CDR2, looked up from the germline V gene, are SGHTA and FQGNSA. The CDR3 goes from the cysteine to the phenylalanine over 18 residues. Solely the CDR3 DNA is kept, with 54 bases framed from the first base. Libraries came from the immunoSEQ multiplex PCR assay. A mixture of 60 forward primers for TCR Vbeta segments and 13 reverse primers for TCR Jbeta segments was used in the multiplex PCR. A multiplex PCR assay on genomic DNA amplified the CDR3 region of rearranged TCR beta genes. The amplified TCR beta libraries were sequenced on the Illumina HiSeq System as 87-base-pair reads. In the paper's pipeline: A later analysis counted tens of millions of unique TCR beta chains across the 666 repertoires, and around 12 million of these chains were shared by at least two donors. A nearest-neighbor algorithm error-corrected the raw reads and collapsed the reads into unique sequences, merging closely related sequences to remove PCR and sequencing errors. V, D and J gene segments were assigned by aligning CDR3 sequences to IMGT reference sequences. For a sequence to be retained, a match of at least six nucleotides was required to both a V gene segment and a J gene segment. A rearrangement counted as productive if the CDR3 had no stop codons and remained in frame with V and J, and every other rearrangement counted as non-productive. Following IMGT convention, CDR3 was defined as the stretch from the second conserved V-encoded cysteine up to the conserved J-encoded phenylalanine. The earlier analysis of approximately 590 of the donors excluded any sequence lacking an unambiguous match to a single V gene segment. In an earlier analysis of 450 to 750 of the donors, a V segment was called functional when productive rearrangements were above 56.7%, and segregating when the standard deviation between donors exceeded 5%. To diagnose cytomegalovirus status from the catalog of TCR beta chain sequences, a statistical classification framework was built. V and J gene assignment, in a later analysis, came from comparing TCR nucleotide sequences with IMGT/GENE-DB human TR gene sequences. The TCRdist pipeline was used in a later analysis to assign CDR3 sequences and most-parsimonious VDJ recombination scenarios. In a later analysis, each TCR beta chain was defined by its CDR3 amino acid sequence together with its V-gene family, and reads lacking a unique V-gene family were excluded. In a later analysis, some 600 highly shared, low-generation-probability nucleotide sequences were removed to address suspected cross-contamination and a sequencing artifact. For each public chain, a later analysis derived a clonal expansion index from normalized ranks of inferred template counts within each repertoire. Generation probabilities in a later analysis came from a VDJ recombination model fitted to out-of-frame rearrangements, and those results were checked against IGoR. In a later analysis, TCR-TCR, TCR-HLA and TCR-CMV co-occurrence was scored with hypergeometric tests, and a repertoire-size bias correction was applied to TCR pairs. False discovery rates were estimated in a later analysis by permuting HLA or CMV assignments 20 times. In a later analysis, co-occurring TCRs were grouped using DBSCAN, and TCRdist sequence similarity was added for clustering within HLA-allele-positive subsets. For co-occurrence clustering, repertoires with fewer than 30,000 or more than 120,000 public chains were excluded, along with a handful of repertoires with anomalous nucleotide sharing. The table was pulled from immuneACCESS by TCRdb, which kept in-frame rearrangements only. Such tables lose some clones; where checked, under half of the loss comes from unresolved V genes, and the rest has no known cause. That table furnishes V, J and clone size, whereas the DNA furnished D and trimming. This sample lists 150,000 to 200,000 clones; roughly two thirds were detected once. The ten biggest clones cover around 4.3% of the sample.

In total, about 650 healthy bone marrow donors made up the cohort. All cohort members were sampled while nominally healthy, although unrecorded immune exposures were likely present. The donor was CMV seropositive and was included in the group of 250 to 350 seropositive cohort members. A peripheral blood sample was provided by each donor, and peripheral blood mononuclear cells were used for TCR beta sequencing. Genomic DNA was extracted from the blood cell samples with the Qiagen DNeasy Blood Extraction Kit. Broad study findings and their caveats: A group of highly shared sequence variants was considered likely to be a technical artifact of the sequencing pipeline. Sequencing depth was assumed to be roughly uniform across donors in the presence/absence analyses, though that assumption may not hold. At a false discovery rate of 0.05, a later analysis linked some 17,000 TCR beta sequences to specific HLA alleles. The classifier was reported to diagnose cytomegalovirus status with high specificity and sensitivity in both the original cohort and the validation cohort. It was suggested by the authors that the approach could potentially be generalized to other disease states and immunological phenotypes. Across donors, most TCR sequences were observed very rarely, whereas some public TCRs were present in many individuals. Immune exposure information for the cohort was limited to CMV serostatus. The cohort was sequenced for TCR beta chains only, and without alpha or paired-chain data the features that could be detected were limited. A further reported finding was that TCR beta sequences accurately predicted the HLA-A and HLA-B alleles for most subjects in the first cohort. The study listed over 150 TCR beta chains as associated with cytomegalovirus. In a later analysis, HLA-associated TCR beta chains showed more clonal expansion and lower generation probabilities than non-associated chains that were equally common. In an earlier analysis of around 600 of the donors, most TCR beta V segments were observed in productive rearrangements about 90% or about 30% of the time, broadly matching IMGT annotations. A later genetic analysis reported fewer N-insertions in productive TCRs among donors in an Asian-associated ancestry cluster than the roughly 620-donor mean. When HLA alleles, especially DR and DQ, strongly co-occurred, TCR associations were difficult to assign to individual alleles. V-gene and J-gene trimming of TCR beta chains was associated with a missense DCLRE1C variant in a later genetic analysis, and the association was replicated in an independent cohort. Linkage disequilibrium might explain the correlated functional status among segregating V segments, but an unknown experimental factor could not be excluded. In vitro tests confirmed that a few of the cytomegalovirus-associated TCR beta chains recognize cytomegalovirus antigens. A later analysis found that TCR association rates varied across HLA loci, with DRB1 alleles showing the most associated TCRs and HLA-C alleles the fewest. Because counts were too low, under 20 rarely observed V segments, including chromosome 9 orphons, were left out of the earlier analysis of some 640 of the donors. Because HLA typing was missing for some donors at each locus, association tests included only the typed subset. Because the 87-base-pair reads could not distinguish some IMGT-functional V segments, including TRBV6-2 and TRBV6-3, those segments were excluded. Most CMV-associated TCR beta chains appeared to be HLA-restricted in a later analysis, and the HLA associations seemed to be driven largely by CMV exposure. In a later analysis, several top co-occurrence clusters were reported to appear linked to parvovirus B19, influenza, CMV and Epstein-Barr virus.

Sequenced material: PBMCs. The source of this sequence is a woman aged 18-29 years in good health and CMV-seropositive. The chain uses TRBV7-2 and TRBJ2-7; 9 nucleotides in the junction match TRBD1. The nucleotide sequence is TGTGCCAGCAGCCCGACGATCGGACAGGGGATCGGCGGATACGAGCAGTACTTC. It is translated as CASSPTIGQGIGGYEQYF.